The 5 T cell receptor beta chains below come from one sample, sequenced in a study of T cell responses to AZD1222 COVID-19 vaccine. Profiling relied on immunoSEQ multiplex PCR, and the TCRdb table lists in-frame clones only, not all of them. In the table there are some 150,000 clones, 85% to 95% of which are singletons. The source material was peripheral blood, sampled on day 0 of AZD1222 vaccination. These receptors were taken from an adult in good health.

This chain joins TRBV29-1 and TRBJ1-2; maybe TRBD1 (6 bases). V lost 2 bases to trimming and J lost 5 bases, with 9 bases between them. Germline assignment: CDR1 SQVTM and CDR2 ANQGSEA. The CDR3 is made up of 12 amino acids. This chain's CDR3 is CSVERGAYGYTF. As DNA, the CDR3 is TGCAGCGTTGAAAGGGGGGCGTATGGCTACACCTTC.

The J gene is TRBJ1-4, the V gene TRBV6-5; D is ambiguous. The CDR3 is 15 residues long. Germline V gene lookup returns CDR1 MNHEY and CDR2 SVGAGI. Between the trimmed V and J ends, which lost 2 bases and 0 bases, there was a span of 7 bases. CDR3 amino acids: CASSYTGATNEKLFF. The CDR3 DNA sequence: TGTGCCAGCAGTTACACCGGAGCAACTAATGAAAAACTGTTTTTT.

The chain is built from TRBV6-2 or TRBV6-3 and TRBJ1-5, with D unresolved. The V gene lost 0 bases and the J gene lost 4 bases, with 4 bases spanning the gap. Germline V gives CDR1 MNHEY, CDR2 SVGEGT. This CDR3 comprises 13 residues. The CDR3 region has the DNA TGTGCCAGCAGTTACTCTAATAATCAGCCCCAGCATTTT. Residues: CASSYSNNQPQHF.

V usage is TRBV10-3 and J usage is TRBJ1-3; D is unclear. Per germline, CDR1 ENHRY and CDR2 SYGVKD. Trimming took 3 bases from V and 2 from J, leaving 11 bases between them. The CDR3 extends over 15 amino acids. CDR3 region: CAISETRNPGNTIYF. CDR3 DNA sequence: TGTGCCATCAGTGAAACGAGGAATCCTGGAAACACCATATATTTT.

V and J are TRBV6-5 and TRBJ1-4; no clear D. Germline-derived CDR1 and CDR2 are MNHEY and SVGAGI. The CDR3 has 15 residues. Trimming took 0 bases from V and 0 from J, leaving 5 bases between them. DNA of the CDR3: TGTGCCAGCAGTTACTCGAGCGCAACTAATGAAAAACTGTTTTTT. It specifies CASSYSSATNEKLFF.